This entry lists 7 T cell receptor beta chains sequenced from one sample in a study of cytomegalovirus exposure and HLA in healthy donors. PCR amplification relied on 60 Vbeta primers (plus 13 Jbeta primers). Some clones are missing from TCRdb's copy, which holds only in-frame ones; the method was immunoSEQ multiplex PCR. The sample carries 85,000 to 120,000 clones, about two thirds recorded once. The sample taken for sequencing was PBMCs. Receptors were obtained from a boy under 18 in good health and CMV-seronegative.

V and J are TRBV2 and TRBJ2-3; D is possibly TRBD1 (5 bases). V gave up 9 bases and J gave up 5 bases, with 12 bases separating them. CDR3 length: 12 residues. Germline CDR1 SNHLY, CDR2 FYNNEI. CDR3 amino acids: CARGPWGDTQYF. The CDR3 coding sequence is TGTGCCAGGGGGCCGTGGGGAGATACGCAGTATTTT.

This clone was detected only a few times. V usage is TRBV6-1 and J usage is TRBJ1-5; 7 positions match TRBD1. V lost 6 bases to trimming and J lost 0 bases; unmatched junction nucleotides: 5. The germline V gene has CDR1 MNHNS and CDR2 SASEGT. This CDR3 is built from 15 residues. CDR3 nucleotide sequence: TGTGCCAGCAGGGGGGGACAGAATAGCAATCAGCCCCAGCATTTT. The encoded protein is CASRGGQNSNQPQHF.

This chain uses TRBV2 with TRBJ2-5; no firm D call. V lost 4 bases to trimming and J lost 2 bases, with 5 bases between them. This CDR3 region has 12 residues. CDR1 and CDR2 from the germline V gene are SNHLY and FYNNEI. The CDR3 sequence: CASSADQETQYF. The CDR3 DNA follows: TGTGCCAGCAGTGCAGATCAAGAGACCCAGTACTTC.

The rearrangement links TRBV27 to TRBJ1-2; TRBD1 might be the D (6 bases). V was cut by 6 bases and J by 4 bases, with 12 bases left in between. Germline CDR1 reads MNHEY; CDR2 reads SMNVEV (reference sequence). This CDR3 region has 13 residues. Written as DNA, the CDR3 is TGTGCCAGCAGCCCAGGGGTGACCTATGGCTACACCTTC. Amino acids: CASSPGVTYGYTF.

This clone appeared a few times. The chain is built from TRBV11-2 and TRBJ1-1, with TRBD1 matching over 8 bases. This CDR3 has 16 amino acids. J was trimmed by 2 bases and V by 2 bases; bases with no gene match: 7. CDR1 is SGHAT, CDR2 FQNNGV, per germline. The CDR3 spells CASSLFDRGFNTEAFF. The CDR3 DNA reads as TGTGCCAGCAGCTTATTCGACAGGGGTTTTAACACTGAAGCTTTCTTT.

The V and J genes are TRBV25-1 and TRBJ1-2; tentative D call: TRBD1 (5 bases). The CDR3 totals 13 residues. V was cut by 3 bases and J by 4 bases, with 9 bases left in between. Germline lookup yields CDR1 MGHDK and CDR2 SYGVNS. CDR3 sequence (DNA): TGTGCCAGCAGTGACAGGGCTGGCTATGGCTACACCTTC. Translating it yields CASSDRAGYGYTF.

This clone occurred once. The chain couples TRBV15 to TRBJ1-4; D gene uncertain. The germline V gene encodes CDR1 LNHNV and CDR2 YYDKDF (reference sequence). There are 12 residues in the CDR3. V shed 8 bases and J shed 5 bases, with 9 bases lying between them. CDR3 nucleotide sequence: TGTGCCACCGGTACTCTGAATGAAAAACTGTTTTTT. This codes for CATGTLNEKLFF. Together with reference TRBV15 and TRBJ1-4, the CDR3 gives the full variable domain: DAMVIQNPRYQVTQFGKPVTLSCSQTLNHNVMYWYQQKSSQAPKLLFHYYDKDFNNEADTPDNFQSRRPNTSFCFLDIRSPGLGDTAMYLCATGTLNEKLFFGSGTQLSVL.